The source of this T cell receptor beta chain is a study of blood T cell repertoires in COVID-19. Study summary: COVID-19 samples collected from the United States, Italy and Spain covered acute and convalescent phases. Nucleic acid was either cDNA or gDNA, and it came from T cells, B-cell-depleted T cells, or PBMCs.

This CDR3 has 13 amino acids. Germline lookup yields CDR1 KGHDR and CDR2 SFDVKD. The ends were cut back, 6 bases at V and 7 bases at J, with 14 bases in the middle. The participants were between roughly 18 and 100 years old and came from 20 to 30 US areas. Measured with immunoSEQ multiplex PCR; TCRdb has only the in-frame clones, and not every one. This sample carries roughly 210,000 clones, around 86% of them seen once, and the ten largest clones take 7% to 7.5%. Sequenced sample: PBMCs or T cells enriched from blood (not recorded which). This TCR came from a man under 40 in a cohort exposed to, infected with or recovered from COVID-19 (not recorded which). The chain couples TRBV24-1 to TRBJ1-1, with D possibly matching TRBD1 (5 bases). Here the CDR3 DNA reads TGTGCCACCAGTAACATCGAGACAGATGAAGCTTTCTTT. Residues: CATSNIETDEAFF.